This TCR beta chain was found in a study of T-cell reconstitution after alpha-beta-depleted transplantation in children (dated by TCRdb to 2016 to 2017). Concerning the study at large: Using TCR repertoire profiling, the study quantitatively followed how T-cell immune reconstitution unfolded in children after TCRalphabeta/CD19-depleted allogeneic hematopoietic cell transplantation. Results the study describes overall, beyond this receptor: Over subsequent months, a decline in hyperexpanded clone frequencies was noted, and after one year, T-cell counts and TCRbeta diversity were mostly ascribed to newly produced T cells. The high TCRbeta diversity at day 60 in some patients was ascribed to recipient T cells and intrathymic progenitors that had survived conditioning. About two months after transplant, the apparently early recovery of alphabetaT-cell counts reportedly depended on just several hundred clones that had expanded rapidly and came from non-depleted graft cells.

This clonotype was detected many times. Its antigen specificity is not known. Base quality data are lacking; no much larger clone is found one base away. From the cysteine up to the phenylalanine, the CDR3 has a length of 16 residues. Just the 48-base CDR3 DNA is kept, in frame starting at base 1. Trimming takes 8 bases from V and 0 bases from J, and the germline ends sit 17 bases apart. According to the study, the label for this sample's treatment or condition signals: allogeneic hematopoietic cell transplantation with graft depleted of TCRalphabeta T cells and CD19 B cells. The transplant recipients were children given TCRalphabeta/CD19-depleted allogeneic hematopoietic cell grafts. Library generation was performed with PCR. Instrument on record: Illumina HiSeq 2500. To normalize quantification of the TCRbeta repertoire, the TCR libraries were built with molecular barcoding that relied on unique molecular identifiers. Using fastp at Q25 and MiXCR, TCRdb reprocessed the public reads and kept productive beta chains. Entries that share a CDR3 protein sequence are merged under the most common genes and DNA. The sample profile shows about 300,000 distinct CDR3 sequences; around 9.1% of them were found once. The ten largest clonotypes hold around 7.6% of the sample.

The V and J segments used are TRBV5-3 and TRBJ1-4; 6 matching bases give a weak D call of TRBD1. TRBV5-3 qualifies as an ORF whose function is uncertain. Material: PBMCs, obtained before TCRalphabeta/CD19-depleted stem cell transplant. The clonotype originates from a boy less than two years old with acute myeloid leukemia, due to receive a stem cell transplant. For the CDR3, the sequence is CASRPGHHTTNEKLFF. The bases read TGTGCCAGTAGGCCGGGACACCACACAACTAATGAAAAACTGTTTTTT.